Listed below are T cell receptor beta chains from one sample, sequenced in a study of Ad26.COV2.S vaccination and SARS-CoV-2 variants. Repertoires were generated with immunoSEQ multiplex PCR, while TCRdb's copy carries only in-frame clones and drops some. The table records fewer than 600,000 clones, roughly nine tenths of them present only once. This specimen consisted of peripheral blood, obtained in a trial of Ad26.COV2.S vaccine versus placebo. The receptors shown here come from a person between 18 and 65 years old who received the Ad26.COV2.S COVID-19 vaccine or a placebo. Both conserved end residues are part of each CDR3. The order of the fields is CDR3 length, D gene, clone size, J gene, V gene, CDR3 DNA, CDR3 protein. D genes are given only for firm matches. Rows give clone size only sometimes, using once, few, many, or a class for an expanded clone.

>15|-|-|TRBJ2-3|TRBV11-2
TGTGCCAGCAGTCCACAGGTCGTGCCCTCAGATACGCAGTATTTT
CASSPQVVPSDTQYF
>15|-|-|TRBJ1-4|TRBV6-5
TGTGCCAGCAGTTATAGCGGGGCCGCTAATGAAAAACTGTTTTTT
CASSYSGAANEKLFF
>16|-|-|TRBJ1-4|TRBV6-5
TGTGCCAGCAGTTACCGTTACGGGGGGAGGGATGAAAAACTGTTTTTT
CASSYRYGGRDEKLFF
>15|TRBD2|-|TRBJ2-7|TRBV30
TGTGCCTGGAGTGTATCCCTAGCGGGGACCTACGAGCAGTACTTC
CAWSVSLAGTYEQYF
>15|TRBD2|-|TRBJ2-7|TRBV28
TGTGCCAGCAGTCTGGGGGGGGGAATCGTGTACGAGCAGTACTTC
CASSLGGGIVYEQYF
>12|-|-|TRBJ1-5|TRBV2
TGTGCCAGCAGTTCAGGAGATCAGCCCCAGCATTTT
CASSSGDQPQHF
>14|-|-|TRBJ1-1|TRBV4-2
TGTGCCAGCAGCCAAGTGAAAATGAACACTGAAGCTTTCTTT
CASSQVKMNTEAFF
>21|-|-|TRBJ1-6|TRBV12-2
TGTGCAAGTCGCCCTTACACCTTACAGGGGGGACGGGGCCCATATAATTCACCCCTCCACTTT
CASRPYTLQGGRGPYNSPLHF
>15|TRBD1|few|TRBJ1-5|TRBV28
TGTGCCAGCAGTCCTGGGAGGGGGCCTAGTCAGCCCCAGCATTTT
CASSPGRGPSQPQHF
>15|-|-|TRBJ2-3|TRBV28
TGTGCCAGCATTCGTGAGAGGGGAAGGGCAGATACGCAGTATTTT
CASIRERGRADTQYF
>15|TRBD1|-|TRBJ1-2|TRBV5-4
TGTGCCAGCAGCCCCTCCGGGACAGGGAATTATGGCTACACCTTC
CASSPSGTGNYGYTF
>14|-|-|TRBJ2-3|TRBV11-2
TGTGCCAGCAGCTTAGATCGAATCACAGATACGCAGTATTTT
CASSLDRITDTQYF
>15|-|-|TRBJ1-5|TRBV3-1/TRBV3-2
TGTGCCAGCAGCCAAGGGCAGCCCTCCAATCAGCCCCAGCATTTT
CASSQGQPSNQPQHF
>18|TRBD1|-|TRBJ1-1|TRBV6-2/TRBV6-3
TGTGCCAGCAGTTACGGTCCCGGGACAGGGCCTTTGAACACTGAAGCTTTCTTT
CASSYGPGTGPLNTEAFF
>14|TRBD2|-|TRBJ2-7|TRBV7-2
TGTGCCAGCAGCCCTACTAGCGGGGGGTTCGAGCAGTACTTC
CASSPTSGGFEQYF
>16|TRBD1|-|TRBJ2-7|TRBV18
TGTGCCAGCTCACGATGGACAGGGGGGCCCCCTTACGAGCAGTACTTC
CASSRWTGGPPYEQYF
>15|-|-|TRBJ1-1|TRBV6-5
TGTGCCAGCAGTTACTTCGATGACAAGAACACTGAAGCTTTCTTT
CASSYFDDKNTEAFF
>12|-|-|TRBJ2-3|TRBV12-3/TRBV12-4
TGTGCCAGCAGTTTGCGGTCAGATACGCAGTATTTT
CASSLRSDTQYF
>16|TRBD1|-|TRBJ2-2|TRBV25-1
TGTGCCAGCAGTGTATCGGACAGGGATTTCACCGGGGAGCTGTTTTTT
CASSVSDRDFTGELFF
>14|-|-|TRBJ1-1|TRBV7-2
TGTGCCAGCAGCTACCTGACAGCGAACACTGAAGCTTTCTTT
CASSYLTANTEAFF
>16|TRBD2|-|TRBJ2-1|TRBV9
TGTGCCAGCAGCGTAGGAGGGACTAGCGCTTACAATGAGCAGTTCTTC
CASSVGGTSAYNEQFF
>16|-|-|TRBJ1-3|TRBV7-9
TGTGCCAGCAGGCTTCAGGGATCCCGATCTGGAAACACCATATATTTT
CASRLQGSRSGNTIYF
>15|-|-|TRBJ2-2|TRBV7-2
TGTGCCAGCAGCCCCCAGGGGTCGGGCACCGGGGAGCTGTTTTTT
CASSPQGSGTGELFF
>12|-|once|TRBJ2-1|TRBV27
TGTGCCAGCAGCTCCCGGGGAGGTGAGCAGTTCTTC
CASSSRGGEQFF
>15|-|once|TRBJ1-5|TRBV2
TGTGCCAGCAGACCGAATATTCAGGGGCATCAGCCCCAGCATTTT
CASRPNIQGHQPQHF
>15|-|-|TRBJ2-5|TRBV5-6
TGTGCCAGCAGCACAGACAGGTATCGCGCGGAGACCCAGTACTTC
CASSTDRYRAETQYF
>16|-|-|TRBJ2-1|TRBV7-9
TGTGCCAGCAGCCGTCGGCCGGAGGCCCTCGCGAATGAGCAGTTCTTC
CASSRRPEALANEQFF
>15|-|-|TRBJ1-2|TRBV6-5
TGTGCCAGCAGTTACTCGAGGCAGGGCGGCTATGGCTACACCTTC
CASSYSRQGGYGYTF
>12|-|-|TRBJ1-2|TRBV9
TGTGCCAGCAGCGGGAGCTCATATGGCTACACCTTC
CASSGSSYGYTF
>15|-|-|TRBJ1-4|TRBV18
TGTGCCAGCTCAGACTACAGATCAACTAATGAAAAACTGTTTTTT
CASSDYRSTNEKLFF
>17|-|-|TRBJ1-1|TRBV29-1
TGCAGCGTTGAAAGGGGTGACAGATTAATAGTGAACACTGAAGCTTTCTTT
CSVERGDRLIVNTEAFF
>14|-|-|TRBJ1-1|TRBV19
TGTGCCAGTTTTTCTTTGCAGCTGAACACTGAAGCTTTCTTT
CASFSLQLNTEAFF
>13|-|-|TRBJ1-1|TRBV7-9
TGTGCCAGCAGCAAGGGGCCGGCAGTAGAAGCTTTCTTT
CASSKGPAVEAFF
>13|TRBD1|-|TRBJ1-2|TRBV19
TGTGCCAGTAGTACGACAGGGGACTATGGCTACACCTTC
CASSTTGDYGYTF
>13|-|-|TRBJ1-5|TRBV19
TGTGCCAGTAGCACACAGGGCTATCAGCCCCAGCATTTT
CASSTQGYQPQHF
>15|TRBD1|-|TRBJ1-1|TRBV5-1
TGCGCCAGCAGCCCGGGACAGGGGGAGAACACTGAAGCTTTCTTT
CASSPGQGENTEAFF
>15|-|-|TRBJ1-4|TRBV28
TGTGCCAGCAGTTCCCATACGGCAACTAATGAAAAACTGTTTTTT
CASSSHTATNEKLFF
>16|-|-|TRBJ2-3|TRBV3-1/TRBV3-2
TGTGCCAGCAGCCGAACCGGACCCACGGTCACAGATACGCAGTATTTT
CASSRTGPTVTDTQYF
>12|-|many|TRBJ1-1|TRBV10-3
TGTGCCATCAGTGAGCTGAACACTGAAGCTTTCTTT
CAISELNTEAFF
>13|-|-|TRBJ2-5|TRBV11-2
TGTGCCAGCAGCACTGACTGGGGTGAGACCCAGTACTTC
CASSTDWGETQYF
>16|TRBD1|once|TRBJ1-4|TRBV19
TGTGCCAGTAGTGCAGGGGGCGCGAGGACTAATGAAAAACTGTTTTTT
CASSAGGARTNEKLFF
>15|-|few|TRBJ2-2|TRBV5-1
TGCGCCAGCAGCCGGGGACTCCCGAACACCGGGGAGCTGTTTTTT
CASSRGLPNTGELFF
>15|TRBD1|once|TRBJ1-6|TRBV7-9
TGTGCCAGCAGCCCCAGGGGGGATCATAATTCACCCCTCCACTTT
CASSPRGDHNSPLHF
>14|-|-|TRBJ2-3|TRBV19
TGTGCCAGTAGTAATGGAGACGCAACAGATACGCAGTATTTT
CASSNGDATDTQYF
>15|TRBD1|-|TRBJ1-1|TRBV6-5
TGTGCCAGCAGGAGAAACCGGGACAGGGCTACTGAAGCTTTCTTT
CASRRNRDRATEAFF
>17|TRBD2|-|TRBJ2-3|TRBV28
TGTGCCAGCAGTTTATGGAAGGTAGCGGGAGATAAAGATACGCAGTATTTT
CASSLWKVAGDKDTQYF
>13|TRBD1|-|TRBJ2-7|TRBV10-2
TGCGCCAGCCGGGACAGGGTTTCCTACGAGCAGTACTTC
CASRDRVSYEQYF
>16|TRBD2|-|TRBJ2-3|TRBV7-3
TGTGCCAGCAGCTTAACAGCGGGAGGGGGCGCAGATACGCAGTATTTT
CASSLTAGGGADTQYF
>14|-|-|TRBJ2-1|TRBV4-1
TGCGCCAGCAGCCAACCCCACTTCAGCAATGAGCAGTTCTTC
CASSQPHFSNEQFF